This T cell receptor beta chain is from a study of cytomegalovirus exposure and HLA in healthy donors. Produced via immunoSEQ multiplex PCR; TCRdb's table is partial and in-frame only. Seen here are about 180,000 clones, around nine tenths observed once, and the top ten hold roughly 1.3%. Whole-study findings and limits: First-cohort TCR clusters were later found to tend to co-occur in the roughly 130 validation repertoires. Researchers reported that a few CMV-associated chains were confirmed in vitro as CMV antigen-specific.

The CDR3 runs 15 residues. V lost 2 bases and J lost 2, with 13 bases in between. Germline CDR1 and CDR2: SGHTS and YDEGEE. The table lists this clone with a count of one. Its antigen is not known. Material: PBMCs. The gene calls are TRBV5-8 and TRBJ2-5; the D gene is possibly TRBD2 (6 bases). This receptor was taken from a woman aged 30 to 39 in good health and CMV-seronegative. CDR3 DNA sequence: TGTGCCAGCAGCTTAAGCGGGCGACTTCAAGAGACCCAGTACTTC. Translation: CASSLSGRLQETQYF.